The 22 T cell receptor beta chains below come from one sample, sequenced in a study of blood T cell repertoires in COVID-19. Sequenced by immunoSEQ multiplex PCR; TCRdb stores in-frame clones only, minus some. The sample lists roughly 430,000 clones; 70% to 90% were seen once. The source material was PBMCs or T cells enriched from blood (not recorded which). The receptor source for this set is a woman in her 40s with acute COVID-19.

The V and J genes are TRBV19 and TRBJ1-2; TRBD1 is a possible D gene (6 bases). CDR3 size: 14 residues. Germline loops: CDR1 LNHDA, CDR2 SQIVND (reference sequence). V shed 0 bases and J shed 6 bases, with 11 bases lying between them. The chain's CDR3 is CASSIEQGKHGYTF. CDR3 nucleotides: TGTGCCAGTAGTATAGAGCAGGGGAAGCATGGCTACACCTTC.

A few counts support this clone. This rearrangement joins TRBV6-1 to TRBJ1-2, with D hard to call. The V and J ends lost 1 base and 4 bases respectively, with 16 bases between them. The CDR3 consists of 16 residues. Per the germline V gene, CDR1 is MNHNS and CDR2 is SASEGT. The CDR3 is CASSEVGSGLSYGYTF. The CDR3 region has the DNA TGTGCCAGCAGTGAAGTCGGGTCGGGGTTGTCCTATGGCTACACCTTC.

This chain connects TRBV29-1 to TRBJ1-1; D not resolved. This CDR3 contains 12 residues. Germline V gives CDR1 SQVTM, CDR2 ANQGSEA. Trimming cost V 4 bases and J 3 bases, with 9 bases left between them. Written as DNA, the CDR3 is TGCAGCGTTGTACTACGGGACACTGAAGCTTTCTTT. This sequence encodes CSVVLRDTEAFF.

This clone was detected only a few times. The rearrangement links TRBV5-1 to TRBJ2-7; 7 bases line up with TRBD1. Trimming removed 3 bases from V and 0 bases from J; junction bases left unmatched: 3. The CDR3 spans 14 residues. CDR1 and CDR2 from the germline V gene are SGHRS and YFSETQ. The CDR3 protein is CASSSDRSSYEQYF. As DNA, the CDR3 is TGCGCCAGCAGCTCGGACAGGAGCTCCTACGAGCAGTACTTC.

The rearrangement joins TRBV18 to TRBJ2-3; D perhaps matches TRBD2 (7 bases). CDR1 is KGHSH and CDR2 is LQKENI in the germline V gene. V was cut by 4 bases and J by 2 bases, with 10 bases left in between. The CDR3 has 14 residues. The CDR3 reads CASSQGGATDTQYF. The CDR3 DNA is TGTGCCAGCTCACAGGGGGGGGCCACAGATACGCAGTATTTT.

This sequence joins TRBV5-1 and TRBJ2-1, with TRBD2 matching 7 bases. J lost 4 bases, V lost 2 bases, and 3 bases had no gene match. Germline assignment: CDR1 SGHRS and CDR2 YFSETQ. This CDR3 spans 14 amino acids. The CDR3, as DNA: TGCGCCAGCAGCTTAGCGGGACGATACAATGAGCAGTTCTTC. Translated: CASSLAGRYNEQFF. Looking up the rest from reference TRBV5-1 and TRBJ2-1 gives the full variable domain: KAGVTQTPRYLIKTRGQQVTLSCSPISGHRSVSWYQQTPGQGLQFLFEYFSETQRNKGNFPGRFSGRQFSNSRSEMNVSTLELGDSALYLCASSLAGRYNEQFFGPGTRLTVL.

The CDR3 protein is CALGGAGNTIYF. CDR3 in DNA: TGTGCCTTGGGGGGAGCTGGAAACACCATATATTTT. The chain links TRBV2 to TRBJ1-3; possible D gene TRBD1, 5 bases. The CDR3 contains 12 residues. The V gene lost 11 bases and the J gene lost 2 bases, with 10 bases spanning the gap. Germline V gives CDR1 SNHLY, CDR2 FYNNEI.

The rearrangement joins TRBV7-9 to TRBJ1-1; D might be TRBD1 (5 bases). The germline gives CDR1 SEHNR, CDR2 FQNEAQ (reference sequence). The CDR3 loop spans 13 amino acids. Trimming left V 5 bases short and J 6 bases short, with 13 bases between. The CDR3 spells CASSATVFAEAFF. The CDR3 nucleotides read TGTGCCAGCAGCGCGACAGTTTTTGCTGAAGCTTTCTTT.

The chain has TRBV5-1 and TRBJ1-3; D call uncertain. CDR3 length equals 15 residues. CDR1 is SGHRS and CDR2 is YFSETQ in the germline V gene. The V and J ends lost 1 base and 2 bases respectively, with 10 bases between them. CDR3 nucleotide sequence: TGCGCCAGCAGCTTGAGCGTAGGTGCTGGAAACACCATATATTTT. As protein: CASSLSVGAGNTIYF.

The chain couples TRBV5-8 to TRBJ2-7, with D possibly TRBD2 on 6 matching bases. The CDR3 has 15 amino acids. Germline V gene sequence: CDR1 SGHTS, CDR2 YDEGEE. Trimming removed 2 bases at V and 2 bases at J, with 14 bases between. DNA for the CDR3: TGTGCCAGCAGCTTCGCGGGACTCACGACCTACGAGCAGTACTTC. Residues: CASSFAGLTTYEQYF.

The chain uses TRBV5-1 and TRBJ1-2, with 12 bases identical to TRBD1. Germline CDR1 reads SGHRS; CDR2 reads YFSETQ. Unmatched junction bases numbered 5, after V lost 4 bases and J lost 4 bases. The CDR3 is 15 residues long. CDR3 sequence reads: CASSREGQGAYGYTF. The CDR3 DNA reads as TGCGCCAGCAGCAGGGAGGGACAGGGGGCCTATGGCTACACCTTC.

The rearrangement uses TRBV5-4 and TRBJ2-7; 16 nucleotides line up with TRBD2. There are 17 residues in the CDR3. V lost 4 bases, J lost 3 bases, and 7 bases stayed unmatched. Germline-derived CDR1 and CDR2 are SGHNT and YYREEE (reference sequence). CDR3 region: CASSRPGLAGGLYEQYF. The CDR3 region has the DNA TGTGCCAGCAGCCGGCCGGGACTAGCGGGGGGGCTCTACGAGCAGTACTTC.

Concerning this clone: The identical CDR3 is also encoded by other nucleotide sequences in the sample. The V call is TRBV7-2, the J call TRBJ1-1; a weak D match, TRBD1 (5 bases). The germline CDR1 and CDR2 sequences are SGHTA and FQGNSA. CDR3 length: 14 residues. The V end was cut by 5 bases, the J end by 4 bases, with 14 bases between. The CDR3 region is CASSLSGGGTEAFF. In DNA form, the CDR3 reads TGTGCCAGCAGCCTCTCTGGGGGAGGCACTGAAGCTTTCTTT. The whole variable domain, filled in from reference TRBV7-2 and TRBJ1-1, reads GAGVSQSPSNKVTEKGKDVELRCDPISGHTALYWYRQSLGQGLEFLIYFQGNSAPDKSGLPSDRFSAERTGGSVSTLTIQRTQQEDSAVYLCASSLSGGGTEAFFGQGTRLTVV.

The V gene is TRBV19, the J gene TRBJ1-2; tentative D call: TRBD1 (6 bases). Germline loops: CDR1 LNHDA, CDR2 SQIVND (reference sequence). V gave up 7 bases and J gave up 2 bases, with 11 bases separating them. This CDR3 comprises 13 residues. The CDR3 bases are TGTGCCAGTACGCCGGACAGAAACTATGGCTACACCTTC. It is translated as CASTPDRNYGYTF.

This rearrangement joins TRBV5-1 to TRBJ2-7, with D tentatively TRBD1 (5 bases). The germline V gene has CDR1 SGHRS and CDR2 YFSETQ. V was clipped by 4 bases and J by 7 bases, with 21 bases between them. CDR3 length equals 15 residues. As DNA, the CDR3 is TGCGCCAGCAGCCAAAGGGGTCGGACGGTGGGGGAGCAGTACTTC. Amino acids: CASSQRGRTVGEQYF.

Here the CDR3 DNA reads TGTGCCAGCAGCTCTGGGACAGGGAGTCAGCCCCAGCATTTT. Its translation: CASSSGTGSQPQHF. V gene TRBV7-9 combines with J gene TRBJ1-5; 9 nucleotides agree with TRBD1. From germline, CDR1 is SEHNR and CDR2 FQNEAQ (reference sequence). J gave up 6 bases and V 4 bases, and 4 bases lay outside the gene matches. The CDR3 is made up of 14 amino acids. Together with reference TRBV7-9 and TRBJ1-5, the CDR3 gives the full variable domain: DTGVSQNPRHKITKRGQNVTFRCDPISEHNRLYWYRQTLGQGPEFLTYFQNEAQLEKSRLLSDRFSAERPKGSFSTLEIQRTEQGDSAMYLCASSSGTGSQPQHFGDGTRLSIL.

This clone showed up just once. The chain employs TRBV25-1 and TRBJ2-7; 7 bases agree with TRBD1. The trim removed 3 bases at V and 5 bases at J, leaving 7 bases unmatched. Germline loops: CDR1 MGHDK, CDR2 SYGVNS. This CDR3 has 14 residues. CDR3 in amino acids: CASSETGYEHEQYF. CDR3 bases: TGTGCCAGCAGTGAGACAGGGTACGAGCACGAGCAGTACTTC.

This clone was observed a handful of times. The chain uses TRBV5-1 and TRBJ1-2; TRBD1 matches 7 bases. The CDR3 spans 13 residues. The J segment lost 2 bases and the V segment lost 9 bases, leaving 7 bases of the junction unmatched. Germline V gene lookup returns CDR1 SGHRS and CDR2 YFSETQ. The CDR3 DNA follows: TGCGCCACCCGGGACAGTCTAAACTATGGCTACACCTTC. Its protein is CATRDSLNYGYTF.

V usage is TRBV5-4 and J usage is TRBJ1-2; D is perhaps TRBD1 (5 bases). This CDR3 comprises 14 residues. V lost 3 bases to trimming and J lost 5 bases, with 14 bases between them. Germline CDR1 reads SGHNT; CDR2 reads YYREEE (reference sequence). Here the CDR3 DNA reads TGTGCCAGCAGCTCATCCGGGGGTAATTATGGCTACACCTTC. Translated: CASSSSGGNYGYTF.

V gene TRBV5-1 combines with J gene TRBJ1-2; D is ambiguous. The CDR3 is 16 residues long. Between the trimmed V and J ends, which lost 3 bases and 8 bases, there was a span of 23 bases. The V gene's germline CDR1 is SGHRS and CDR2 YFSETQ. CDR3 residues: CASSSEAERFWEGYTF. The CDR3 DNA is TGCGCCAGCAGCTCTGAGGCGGAACGGTTTTGGGAGGGCTACACCTTC. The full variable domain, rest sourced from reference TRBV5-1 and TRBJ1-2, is KAGVTQTPRYLIKTRGQQVTLSCSPISGHRSVSWYQQTPGQGLQFLFEYFSETQRNKGNFPGRFSGRQFSNSRSEMNVSTLELGDSALYLCASSSEAERFWEGYTFGSGTRLTVV.

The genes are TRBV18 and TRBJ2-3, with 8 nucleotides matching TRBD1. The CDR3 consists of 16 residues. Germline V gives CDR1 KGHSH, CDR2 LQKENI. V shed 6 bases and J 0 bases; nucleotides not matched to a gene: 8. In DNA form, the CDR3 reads TGTGCCAGCTCGAACCAGGGGGCTGGAAGCACAGATACGCAGTATTTT. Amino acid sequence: CASSNQGAGSTDTQYF.

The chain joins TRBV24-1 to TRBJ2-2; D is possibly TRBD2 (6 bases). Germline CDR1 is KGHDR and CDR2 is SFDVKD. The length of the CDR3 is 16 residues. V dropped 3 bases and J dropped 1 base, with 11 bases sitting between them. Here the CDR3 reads CATSDNPGLNTGELFF. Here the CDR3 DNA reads TGTGCCACCAGTGATAATCCGGGACTGAACACCGGGGAGCTGTTTTTT.